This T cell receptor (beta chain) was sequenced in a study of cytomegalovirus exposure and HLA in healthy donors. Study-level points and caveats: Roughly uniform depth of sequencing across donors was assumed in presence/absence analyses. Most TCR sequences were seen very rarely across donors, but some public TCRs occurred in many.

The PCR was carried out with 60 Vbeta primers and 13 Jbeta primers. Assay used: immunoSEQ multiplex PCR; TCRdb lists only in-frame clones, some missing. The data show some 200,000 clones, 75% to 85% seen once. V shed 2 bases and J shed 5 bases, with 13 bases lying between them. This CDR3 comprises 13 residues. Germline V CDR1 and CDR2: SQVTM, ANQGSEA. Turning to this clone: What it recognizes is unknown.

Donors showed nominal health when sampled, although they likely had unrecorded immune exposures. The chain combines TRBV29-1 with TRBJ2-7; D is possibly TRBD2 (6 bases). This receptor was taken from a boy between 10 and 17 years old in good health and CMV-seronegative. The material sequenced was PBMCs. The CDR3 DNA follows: TGCAGCGTTGAATCCGGGGGAACTGACGAGCAGTACTTC. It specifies CSVESGGTDEQYF.